This section outlines one T cell receptor beta chain sequence together with its context. This record comes from a study of CD8 T cells in ankylosing spondylitis. TCRdb processed the 5' RACE reads anew with MiXCR; each CDR3 protein has one entry. The profile shows 340,000 or so distinct CDR3 sequences, 14% to 15% of them singletons. Sequences were obtained from blood, either unsorted or a sorted T cell fraction (not recorded which). The source of this sequence is a male donor with ankylosing spondylitis or in good health (not recorded which).

The CDR3 protein is CASSFLENSPLHF. In nucleotides, the CDR3 is TGTGCCAGCAGCTTTCTGGAGAATTCACCCCTCCACTTT. V usage is TRBV5-5 and J usage is TRBJ1-6; D gene ambiguous. The CDR3 totals 13 residues. Germline V CDR1 and CDR2: SGHKS, YYEKEE (reference sequence). Trimming cost V 2 bases and J 7 bases, with 7 bases left between them.